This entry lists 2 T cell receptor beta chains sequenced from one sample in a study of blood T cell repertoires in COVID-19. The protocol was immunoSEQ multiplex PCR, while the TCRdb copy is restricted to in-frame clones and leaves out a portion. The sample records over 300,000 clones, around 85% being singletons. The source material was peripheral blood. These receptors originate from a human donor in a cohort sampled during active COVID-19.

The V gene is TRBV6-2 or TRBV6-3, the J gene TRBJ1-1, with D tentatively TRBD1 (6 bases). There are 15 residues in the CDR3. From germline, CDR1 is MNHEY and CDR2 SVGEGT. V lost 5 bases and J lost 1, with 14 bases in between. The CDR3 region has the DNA TGTGCCAGCAGTCCCCTGGACAGAGCGAACACTGAAGCTTTCTTT. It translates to CASSPLDRANTEAFF.

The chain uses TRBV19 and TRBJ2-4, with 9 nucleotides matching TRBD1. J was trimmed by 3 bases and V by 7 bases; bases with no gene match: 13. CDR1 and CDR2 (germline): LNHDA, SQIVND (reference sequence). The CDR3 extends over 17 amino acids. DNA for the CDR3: TGTGCCAGTACCTCGGGACAGGGCGACCGGGGCAAAAACATTCAGTACTTC. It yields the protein CASTSGQGDRGKNIQYF.